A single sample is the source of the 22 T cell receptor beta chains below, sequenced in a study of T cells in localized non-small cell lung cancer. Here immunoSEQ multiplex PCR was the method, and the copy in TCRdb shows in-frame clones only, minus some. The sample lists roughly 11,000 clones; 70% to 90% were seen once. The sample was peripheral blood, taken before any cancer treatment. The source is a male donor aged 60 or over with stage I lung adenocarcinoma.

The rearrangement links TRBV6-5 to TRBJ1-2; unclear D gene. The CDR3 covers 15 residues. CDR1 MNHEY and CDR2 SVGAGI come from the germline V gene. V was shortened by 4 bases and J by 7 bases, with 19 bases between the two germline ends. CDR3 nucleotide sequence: TGTGCCAGCAGTTCGGCGAGCCAAAGGGCGAGTGGCTACACCTTC. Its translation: CASSSASQRASGYTF.

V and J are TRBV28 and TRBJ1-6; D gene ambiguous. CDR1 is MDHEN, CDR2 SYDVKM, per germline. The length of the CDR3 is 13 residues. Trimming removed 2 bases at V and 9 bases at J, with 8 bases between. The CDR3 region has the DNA TGTGCCAGCAGTTTAACCACAGTTTCACCCCTCCACTTT. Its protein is CASSLTTVSPLHF.

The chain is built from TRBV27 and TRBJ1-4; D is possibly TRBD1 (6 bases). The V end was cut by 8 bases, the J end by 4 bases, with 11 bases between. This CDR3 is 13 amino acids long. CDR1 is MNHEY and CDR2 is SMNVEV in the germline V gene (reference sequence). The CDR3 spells CASGTPFNEKLFF. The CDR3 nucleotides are TGTGCCAGCGGGACACCGTTTAATGAAAAACTGTTTTTT.

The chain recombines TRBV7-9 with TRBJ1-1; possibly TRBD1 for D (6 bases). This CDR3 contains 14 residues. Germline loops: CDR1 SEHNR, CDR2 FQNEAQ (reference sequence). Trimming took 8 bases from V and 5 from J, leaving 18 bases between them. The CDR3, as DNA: TGTGCCAGCGATAGTCAGCAGGGGAGTACTGAAGCTTTCTTT. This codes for CASDSQQGSTEAFF.

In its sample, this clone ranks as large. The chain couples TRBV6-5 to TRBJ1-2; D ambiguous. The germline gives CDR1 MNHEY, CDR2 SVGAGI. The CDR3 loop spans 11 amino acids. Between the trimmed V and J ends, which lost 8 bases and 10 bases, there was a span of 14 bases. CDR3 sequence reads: CASRRDGPYTF. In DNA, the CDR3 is TGTGCCAGCCGAAGAGACGGGCCCTACACCTTC.

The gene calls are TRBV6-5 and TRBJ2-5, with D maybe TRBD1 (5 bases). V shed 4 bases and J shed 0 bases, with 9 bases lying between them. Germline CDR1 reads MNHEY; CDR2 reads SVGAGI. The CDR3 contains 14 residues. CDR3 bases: TGTGCCAGCAGTTTGGGGCGATACCAAGAGACCCAGTACTTC. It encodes CASSLGRYQETQYF.

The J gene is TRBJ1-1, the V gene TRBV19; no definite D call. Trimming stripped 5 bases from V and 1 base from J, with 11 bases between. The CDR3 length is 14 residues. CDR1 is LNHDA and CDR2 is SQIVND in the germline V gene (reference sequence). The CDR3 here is CASSALLQNTEAFF. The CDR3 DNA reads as TGTGCCAGTAGTGCCCTTCTCCAGAACACTGAAGCTTTCTTT. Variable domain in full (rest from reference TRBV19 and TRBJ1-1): DGGITQSPKYLFRKEGQNVTLSCEQNLNHDAMYWYRQDPGQGLRLIYYSQIVNDFQKGDIAEGYSVSREKKESFPLTVTSAQKNPTAFYLCASSALLQNTEAFFGQGTRLTVV.

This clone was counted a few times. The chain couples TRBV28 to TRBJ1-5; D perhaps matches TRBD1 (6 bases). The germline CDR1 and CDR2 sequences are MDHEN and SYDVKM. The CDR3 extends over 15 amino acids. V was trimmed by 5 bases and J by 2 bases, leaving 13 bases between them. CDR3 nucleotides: TGTGCCAGCAGTATTTACAGGGACCGCAATCAGCCCCAGCATTTT. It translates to CASSIYRDRNQPQHF. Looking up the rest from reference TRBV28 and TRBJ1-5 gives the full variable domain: DVKVTQSSRYLVKRTGEKVFLECVQDMDHENMFWYRQDPGLGLRLIYFSYDVKMKEKGDIPEGYSVSREKKERFSLILESASTNQTSMYLCASSIYRDRNQPQHFGDGTRLSIL.

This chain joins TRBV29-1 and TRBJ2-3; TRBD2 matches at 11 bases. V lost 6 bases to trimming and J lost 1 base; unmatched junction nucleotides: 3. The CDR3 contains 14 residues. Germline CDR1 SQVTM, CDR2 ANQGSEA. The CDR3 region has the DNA TGCAGCGTGGCGACTAGCGGGGGCACAGATACGCAGTATTTT. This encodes CSVATSGGTDTQYF.

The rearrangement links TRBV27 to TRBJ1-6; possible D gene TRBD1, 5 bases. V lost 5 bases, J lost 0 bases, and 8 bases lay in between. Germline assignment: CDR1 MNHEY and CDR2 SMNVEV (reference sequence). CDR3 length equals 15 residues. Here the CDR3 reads CASSSQGSYNSPLHF. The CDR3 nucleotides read TGTGCCAGCAGTAGCCAGGGCTCCTATAATTCACCCCTCCACTTT.

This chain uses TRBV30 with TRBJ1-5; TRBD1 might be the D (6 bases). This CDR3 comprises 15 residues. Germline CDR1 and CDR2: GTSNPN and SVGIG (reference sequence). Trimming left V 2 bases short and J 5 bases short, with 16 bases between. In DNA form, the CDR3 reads TGTGCCTGGAGTCAGGGACACCTGAGGGATCAGCCCCAGCATTTT. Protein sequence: CAWSQGHLRDQPQHF.

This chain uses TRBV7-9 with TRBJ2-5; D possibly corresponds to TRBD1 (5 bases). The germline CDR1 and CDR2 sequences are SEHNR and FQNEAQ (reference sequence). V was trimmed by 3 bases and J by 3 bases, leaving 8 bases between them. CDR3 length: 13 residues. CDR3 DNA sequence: TGTGCCAGCAGCTTGTACAGGAAAGAGACCCAGTACTTC. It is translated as CASSLYRKETQYF. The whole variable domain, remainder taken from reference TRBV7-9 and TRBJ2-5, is DTGVSQNPRHKITKRGQNVTFRCDPISEHNRLYWYRQTLGQGPEFLTYFQNEAQLEKSRLLSDRFSAERPKGSFSTLEIQRTEQGDSAMYLCASSLYRKETQYFGPGTRLLVL.

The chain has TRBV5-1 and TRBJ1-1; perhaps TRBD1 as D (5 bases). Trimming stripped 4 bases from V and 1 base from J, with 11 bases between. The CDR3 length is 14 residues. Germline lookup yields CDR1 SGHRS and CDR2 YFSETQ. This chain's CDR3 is CASSQGSGNTEAFF. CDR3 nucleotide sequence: TGCGCCAGCAGCCAGGGTTCCGGGAACACTGAAGCTTTCTTT.

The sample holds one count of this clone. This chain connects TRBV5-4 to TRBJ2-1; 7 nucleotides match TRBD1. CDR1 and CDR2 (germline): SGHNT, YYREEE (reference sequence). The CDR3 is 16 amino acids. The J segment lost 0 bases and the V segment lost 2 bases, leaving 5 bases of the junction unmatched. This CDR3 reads CASSFTDRTSYNEQFF. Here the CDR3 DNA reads TGTGCCAGCAGCTTCACGGACAGGACCTCCTACAATGAGCAGTTCTTC.

CDR3 nucleotide sequence: TGCGCCAGCCTCCCCTGGGAGGGGGTAGGCACTGAAGCTTTCTTT. The encoded protein is CASLPWEGVGTEAFF. V and J are TRBV5-1 and TRBJ1-1, with a possible D match to TRBD1 (6 bases). Germline V lookup: CDR1 SGHRS, CDR2 YFSETQ. The V gene lost 7 bases and the J gene lost 4 bases, with 20 bases spanning the gap. The CDR3 contains 15 residues.

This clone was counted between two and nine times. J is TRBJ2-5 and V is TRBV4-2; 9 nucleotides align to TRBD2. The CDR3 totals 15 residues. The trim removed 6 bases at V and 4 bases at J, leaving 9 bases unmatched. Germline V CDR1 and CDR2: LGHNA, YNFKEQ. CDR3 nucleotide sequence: TGTGCCAGCAGTCTTCTAGCGGGGAGGGGAGAGACCCAGTACTTC. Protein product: CASSLLAGRGETQYF.

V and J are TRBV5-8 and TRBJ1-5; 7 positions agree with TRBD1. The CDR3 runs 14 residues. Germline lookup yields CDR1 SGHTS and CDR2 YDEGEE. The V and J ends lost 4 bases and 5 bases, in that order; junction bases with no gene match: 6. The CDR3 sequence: CASSVQGLDQPQHF. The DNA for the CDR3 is TGTGCCAGCAGCGTACAGGGGCTCGATCAGCCCCAGCATTTT. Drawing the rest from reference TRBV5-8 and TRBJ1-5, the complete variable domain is EAGVTQSPTHLIKTRGQQATLRCSPISGHTSVYWYQQALGLGLQFLLWYDEGEERNRGNFPPRFSGRQFPNYSSELNVNALELEDSALYLCASSVQGLDQPQHFGDGTRLSIL.

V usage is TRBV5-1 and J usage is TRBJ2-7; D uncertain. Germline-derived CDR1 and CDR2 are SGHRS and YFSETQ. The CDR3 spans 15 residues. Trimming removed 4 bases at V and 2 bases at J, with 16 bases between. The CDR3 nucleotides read TGCGCCAGCAGCCCCCTAACGGGTACGACCTACGAGCAGTACTTC. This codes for CASSPLTGTTYEQYF.

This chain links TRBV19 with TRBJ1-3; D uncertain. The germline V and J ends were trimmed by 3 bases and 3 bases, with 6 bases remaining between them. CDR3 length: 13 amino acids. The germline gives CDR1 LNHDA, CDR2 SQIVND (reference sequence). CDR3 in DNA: TGTGCCAGTAGTATGGGCAGTGGAAACACCATATATTTT. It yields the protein CASSMGSGNTIYF.

CDR3 in amino acids: CASSPQQGNYGYTF. The CDR3 nucleotides read TGCGCCAGCAGCCCCCAACAGGGTAACTATGGCTACACCTTC. The rearrangement joins TRBV4-3 to TRBJ1-2; possible D gene TRBD1, 6 bases. There are 14 residues in the CDR3. V was cut by 4 bases and J by 1 base, with 10 bases left in between. Per the germline V gene, CDR1 is LGHNA and CDR2 is YSLEER.

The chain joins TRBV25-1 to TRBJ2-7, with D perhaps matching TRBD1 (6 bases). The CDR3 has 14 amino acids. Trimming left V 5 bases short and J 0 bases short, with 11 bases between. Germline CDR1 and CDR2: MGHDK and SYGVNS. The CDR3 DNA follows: TGTGCCAGCAGTCTACGGACAGCCTCCTACGAGCAGTACTTC. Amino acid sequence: CASSLRTASYEQYF.

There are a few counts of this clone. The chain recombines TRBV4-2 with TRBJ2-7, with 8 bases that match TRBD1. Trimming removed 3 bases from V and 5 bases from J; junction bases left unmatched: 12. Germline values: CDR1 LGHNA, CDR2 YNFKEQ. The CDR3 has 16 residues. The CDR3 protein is CASSQGADREGDEQYF. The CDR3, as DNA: TGTGCCAGCAGCCAGGGGGCGGACAGGGAAGGGGACGAGCAGTACTTC.